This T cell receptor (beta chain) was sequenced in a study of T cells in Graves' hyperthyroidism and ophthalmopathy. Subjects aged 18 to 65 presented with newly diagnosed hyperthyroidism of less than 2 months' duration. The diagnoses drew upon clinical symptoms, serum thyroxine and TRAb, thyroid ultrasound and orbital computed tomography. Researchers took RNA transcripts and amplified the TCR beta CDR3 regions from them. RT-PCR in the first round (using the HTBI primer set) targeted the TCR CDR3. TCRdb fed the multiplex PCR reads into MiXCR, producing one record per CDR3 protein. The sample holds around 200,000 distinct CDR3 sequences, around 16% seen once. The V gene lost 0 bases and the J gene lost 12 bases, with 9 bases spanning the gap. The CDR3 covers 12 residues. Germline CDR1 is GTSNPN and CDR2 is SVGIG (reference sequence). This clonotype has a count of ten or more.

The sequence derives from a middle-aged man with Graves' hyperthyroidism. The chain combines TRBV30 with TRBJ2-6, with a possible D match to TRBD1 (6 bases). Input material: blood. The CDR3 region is CAWSVQGSVLTF. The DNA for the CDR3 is TGTGCCTGGAGTGTACAGGGAAGCGTCCTGACTTTC.